This entry lists 29 T cell receptor beta chains sequenced from one sample in a study of cytomegalovirus exposure and HLA in healthy donors. The assay was immunoSEQ multiplex PCR, and TCRdb's table has in-frame clones only and misses some. This table holds roughly 310,000 clones, 88% found once. Sequencing was carried out using PBMCs. All receptors derive from a man under 40 in good health and CMV-seronegative.

The V gene is TRBV6-5, the J gene TRBJ2-1, with 10 bases fitting TRBD2. CDR3 size: 16 residues. Germline assignment: CDR1 MNHEY and CDR2 SVGAGI. J gave up 2 bases and V 3 bases, and 4 bases lay outside the gene matches. CDR3 nucleotide sequence: TGTGCCAGCAGTTATCAGCGGGGGGGCACCTACAATGAGCAGTTCTTC. It yields the protein CASSYQRGGTYNEQFF.

The J gene is TRBJ2-3, the V gene TRBV19; no definite D call. The CDR3 sequence is 15 residues long. The germline V gene has CDR1 LNHDA and CDR2 SQIVND (reference sequence). V was clipped by 1 base and J by 2 bases, with 10 bases between them. The CDR3 sequence is CASSIVEGATDTQYF. In DNA, the CDR3 is TGTGCCAGTAGTATAGTAGAAGGAGCCACAGATACGCAGTATTTT. Looking up the rest from reference TRBV19 and TRBJ2-3 gives the full variable domain: DGGITQSPKYLFRKEGQNVTLSCEQNLNHDAMYWYRQDPGQGLRLIYYSQIVNDFQKGDIAEGYSVSREKKESFPLTVTSAQKNPTAFYLCASSIVEGATDTQYFGPGTRLTVL.

The V call is TRBV2, the J call TRBJ1-1, with D tentatively TRBD1 (5 bases). Trimming removed 4 bases at V and 6 bases at J, with 9 bases between. Per the germline V gene, CDR1 is SNHLY and CDR2 is FYNNEI. The CDR3 consists of 12 residues. The CDR3 sequence is CASSGGRAEAFF. DNA for the CDR3: TGTGCCAGCAGTGGGGGCCGGGCTGAAGCTTTCTTT.

The rearrangement links TRBV4-1 to TRBJ1-2, with D possibly being TRBD1 (5 bases). Germline CDR1 and CDR2: MGHRA and YSYEKL. CDR3 length equals 15 residues. V lost 0 bases and J lost 5, with 13 bases in between. The CDR3 DNA is TGCGCCAGCAGCCAAGACAGCACAGGCAGATATGGCTACACCTTC. It translates to CASSQDSTGRYGYTF.

The CDR3 nucleotides read TGTGCCAGCTCACCTATCGGAGCCGCTAATCAGCCCCAGCATTTT. This gives the protein CASSPIGAANQPQHF. The chain links TRBV18 to TRBJ1-5, with D uncertain. The V gene lost 3 bases and the J gene lost 4 bases, with 13 bases spanning the gap. Germline values: CDR1 KGHSH, CDR2 LQKENI. The CDR3 is made up of 15 amino acids.

In DNA, the CDR3 is TGCGCCAGCAGCCAGGTTACCCAAATAAGATTCTGGAGGGAGACCCAGTACTTC. The encoded protein is CASSQVTQIRFWRETQYF. The chain recombines TRBV4-1 with TRBJ2-5; possibly TRBD2 for D (5 bases). Trimming removed 3 bases from V and 5 bases from J, with 25 bases in between. The CDR3 consists of 18 residues. CDR1 is MGHRA, CDR2 YSYEKL, per germline.

The chain combines TRBV5-4 with TRBJ2-7; 10 bases are shared with TRBD1. This CDR3 contains 15 residues. The germline CDR1 and CDR2 sequences are SGHNT and YYREEE (reference sequence). The trim removed 4 bases at V and 4 bases at J, leaving 8 bases unmatched. The CDR3 region has the DNA TGTGCCAGCAGCCCCGACAGGGGGCGAGGATACGAGCAGTACTTC. This encodes CASSPDRGRGYEQYF.

The V call is TRBV5-4, the J call TRBJ1-1; D ambiguous. Germline values: CDR1 SGHNT, CDR2 YYREEE (reference sequence). This CDR3 has 14 amino acids. The V and J ends lost 0 bases and 2 bases respectively, with 8 bases between them. The CDR3 bases are TGTGCCAGCAGCTTGGGAGGGTATAACACTGAAGCTTTCTTT. It translates to CASSLGGYNTEAFF.

The chain employs TRBV5-6 and TRBJ2-7, with TRBD2 identical over 8 bases. The trim removed 2 bases at V and 0 bases at J, leaving 7 bases unmatched. CDR1 is SGHDT, CDR2 YYEEEE, per germline. CDR3 length equals 16 residues. In DNA form, the CDR3 reads TGTGCCAGCAGCTTTTCCGCGGGGGGTTCCTCCTACGAGCAGTACTTC. Encoded protein: CASSFSAGGSSYEQYF.

The chain carries TRBV7-2 and TRBJ1-4; 9 bases are a match to TRBD1. The CDR3 runs 17 residues. Germline CDR1 reads SGHTA; CDR2 reads FQGNSA. Trimming cost V 5 bases and J 3 bases; bases outside gene matches: 10. DNA for the CDR3: TGTGCCAGCAGCCCACAGGGGGCGAGGGCGGCTAATGAAAAACTGTTTTTT. Encoded protein: CASSPQGARAANEKLFF.

This clone has only one observation. The J gene is TRBJ2-1, the V gene TRBV2; TRBD1 aligns across 8 bases. The CDR3 length is 17 residues. V lost 4 bases, J lost 8 bases, and 16 bases stayed unmatched. Germline values: CDR1 SNHLY, CDR2 FYNNEI. In nucleotides, the CDR3 is TGTGCCAGCAGTGTCTTAAAAAGGACGGCAGGGGGCCATGAGCAGTTCTTC. Amino acids: CASSVLKRTAGGHEQFF.

The genes are TRBV6-1 and TRBJ1-1, with 7 bases identical to TRBD1. CDR3 length equals 17 residues. Trimming took 4 bases from V and 0 from J; bases not matched to a gene: 11. Germline CDR1 reads MNHNS; CDR2 reads SASEGT. CDR3 region: CASSVLGTAPLNTEAFF. The CDR3 DNA is TGTGCCAGCAGTGTCCTCGGGACAGCTCCTCTGAACACTGAAGCTTTCTTT.

This sequence joins TRBV5-4 and TRBJ2-1; 8 nucleotides align to TRBD2. The CDR3 sequence is 15 residues long. CDR1 SGHNT and CDR2 YYREEE come from the germline V gene (reference sequence). The ends lost 0 bases at V and 6 bases at J; junction bases unmatched: 5. CDR3 nucleotides: TGTGCCAGCAGCTTGGAGGCGGGGGGCGTCAATGAGCAGTTCTTC. It yields the protein CASSLEAGGVNEQFF.

The chain uses TRBV5-1 and TRBJ2-5, with D possibly matching TRBD1 (6 bases). CDR1 is SGHRS and CDR2 is YFSETQ in the germline V gene. The ends were cut back, 4 bases at V and 4 bases at J, with 11 bases in the middle. There are 13 residues in the CDR3. The CDR3 DNA reads TGCGCCAGCAGCGTGACAGGTGGAGAGACCCAGTACTTC. Translation gives CASSVTGGETQYF.

The chain couples TRBV30 to TRBJ1-1; D remains ambiguous. CDR1 and CDR2 from the germline V gene are GTSNPN and SVGIG (reference sequence). CDR3 length: 11 residues. V lost 5 bases, J lost 4 bases, and 8 bases lay in between. CDR3 DNA sequence: TGTGCCTGGGGGCGAAGCACTGAAGCTTTCTTT. Translation: CAWGRSTEAFF. Supplemented by reference TRBV30 and TRBJ1-1, the full variable domain reads SQTIHQWPATLVQPVGSPLSLECTVEGTSNPNLYWYRQAAGRGLQLLFYSVGIGQISSEVPQNLSASRPQDRQFILSSKKLLLSDSGFYLCAWGRSTEAFFGQGTRLTVV.

This chain connects TRBV5-1 to TRBJ2-7; tentatively, D is TRBD2 (5 bases). Germline-derived CDR1 and CDR2 are SGHRS and YFSETQ. The CDR3 is 13 amino acids. V lost 5 bases, J lost 3 bases, and 12 bases lay in between. This CDR3 reads CASRDSGVYEQYF. DNA of the CDR3: TGCGCCAGCAGGGACTCAGGCGTCTACGAGCAGTACTTC.

The chain combines TRBV5-4 with TRBJ2-7, with TRBD2 matching over 10 bases. CDR1 is SGHNT and CDR2 is YYREEE in the germline V gene (reference sequence). Germline trimming cut 4 bases from V and 6 bases from J; bases unmatched to any gene: 7. There are 14 residues in the CDR3. The CDR3 loop is CASSHSSGGFEQYF. The CDR3 coding sequence is TGTGCCAGCAGCCATTCTAGCGGGGGATTCGAGCAGTACTTC.

This chain joins TRBV19 and TRBJ1-5, with D unclear. Trimming left V 3 bases short and J 1 base short, with 10 bases between. There are 15 residues in the CDR3. The germline CDR1 and CDR2 sequences are LNHDA and SQIVND (reference sequence). The CDR3 DNA follows: TGTGCCAGTAGTATTTTTGCGGTGAGCAATCAGCCCCAGCATTTT. Translated, it gives CASSIFAVSNQPQHF.

The chain combines TRBV5-5 with TRBJ1-1; D is unclear. This CDR3 region has 14 residues. V was pared by 4 bases and J by 4 bases, with 14 bases between. CDR1 and CDR2 from the germline V gene are SGHKS and YYEKEE (reference sequence). The DNA of the CDR3 is TGTGCCAGCAGCACCCTCAGAGGCGGCACTGAAGCTTTCTTT. Protein sequence: CASSTLRGGTEAFF.

The DNA for the CDR3 is TGCGCCAGCACCGGGACTAGCGGGGGATATCAGGAGCAGTACTTC. This sequence encodes CASTGTSGGYQEQYF. The chain is built from TRBV5-1 and TRBJ2-7; 14 nucleotides align to TRBD2. This CDR3 has 15 amino acids. Germline values: CDR1 SGHRS, CDR2 YFSETQ. Germline trimming cut 6 bases from V and 7 bases from J; bases unmatched to any gene: 9.

V is TRBV4-1 and J is TRBJ2-7; D may be TRBD2 (5 bases). The CDR3 loop spans 15 amino acids. V lost 4 bases and J 0 bases, leaving 13 bases between the germline ends. The germline gives CDR1 MGHRA, CDR2 YSYEKL. DNA for the CDR3: TGCGCCAGCAGCCGAGGCTCTGGACTCTCCTACGAGCAGTACTTC. It is translated as CASSRGSGLSYEQYF.

The genes are TRBV5-4 and TRBJ2-1, with 8 bases aligning to TRBD1. V gave up 1 base and J gave up 4 bases; unmatched junction bases: 7. Germline CDR1 and CDR2: SGHNT and YYREEE (reference sequence). This CDR3 comprises 16 residues. The CDR3 DNA reads TGTGCCAGCAGCTTGTGGCAGGGGGCTGGTTACAATGAGCAGTTCTTC. Protein: CASSLWQGAGYNEQFF.

The chain joins TRBV9 to TRBJ1-2; 7 nucleotides align to TRBD1. The CDR3 is made up of 15 amino acids. The V gene's germline CDR1 is SGDLS and CDR2 YYNGEE. V dropped 3 bases and J dropped 2; count of bases not matched to a gene: 7. CDR3 protein: CASSADNRGNYGYTF. Here the CDR3 DNA reads TGTGCCAGCAGCGCGGACAACAGGGGAAACTATGGCTACACCTTC.

The J gene is TRBJ2-3, the V gene TRBV6-5; no clear D gene. CDR3 length: 13 amino acids. Germline CDR1 reads MNHEY; CDR2 reads SVGAGI. V dropped 0 bases and J dropped 13 bases, with 14 bases sitting between them. CDR3 in DNA: TGTGCCAGCAGTTACTCTTCGCCGCGAGAGGAGTATTTT. It encodes CASSYSSPREEYF.

The genes are TRBV11-2 and TRBJ1-4; TRBD1 matches 10 bases. Germline V CDR1 and CDR2: SGHAT, FQNNGV. J was trimmed by 5 bases and V by 5 bases; bases with no gene match: 8. The CDR3 sequence is 16 residues long. In DNA form, the CDR3 reads TGTGCCAGCAGCGTACGCCCGGGACAGGGGAATGAAAAACTGTTTTTT. This encodes CASSVRPGQGNEKLFF.

The rearrangement joins TRBV7-2 to TRBJ1-2; TRBD1 aligns across 9 bases. CDR1 and CDR2 from the germline V gene are SGHTA and FQGNSA. V trimming: 1 base; J trimming: 6 bases; junction bases outside the gene matches: 6. The CDR3 loop spans 15 amino acids. In DNA, the CDR3 is TGTGCCAGCAGCTTAGTGGGGACAGGGTCCAATGGCTACACCTTC. Translation gives CASSLVGTGSNGYTF.

The CDR3 DNA reads TGTGCCAGCAGCTTTAGTGATGAGCAGTTCTTC. Its translation is CASSFSDEQFF. V is TRBV7-2 and J is TRBJ2-1; D uncertain. V gave up 3 bases and J gave up 8 bases, with 5 bases separating them. Germline CDR1 reads SGHTA; CDR2 reads FQGNSA. The CDR3 runs 11 residues.

A note on this clone: Other DNA variants within this sample encode the same CDR3. V and J are TRBV4-3 and TRBJ1-6, with 9 bases identical to TRBD1. The germline gives CDR1 LGHNA, CDR2 YSLEER. The CDR3 consists of 15 residues. V was pared by 1 base and J by 10 bases, with 5 bases of the junction left unmatched. CDR3 residues: CASSQGTGGLSPLHF. The CDR3 nucleotides read TGCGCCAGCAGCCAAGGAACAGGGGGCCTCTCACCCCTCCACTTT.

The chain joins TRBV19 to TRBJ1-2; 7 bases map to TRBD1. The V gene end was trimmed by 6 bases and the J gene end by 0 bases; junction bases not matched to a gene: 7. The CDR3 spans 15 residues. CDR1 LNHDA and CDR2 SQIVND come from the germline V gene (reference sequence). CDR3 nucleotides: TGTGCCAGTAGCAATCCAGGGGGAACTAACTATGGCTACACCTTC. This encodes CASSNPGGTNYGYTF.